The 29 T cell receptor beta chains below all came from one sample that was sequenced in a study of T-cell reconstitution after alpha-beta-depleted transplantation in children. For TCRbeta, the library was prepared with unique molecular identifiers. MiXCR was run by TCRdb on the PCR reads, yielding one entry per CDR3 protein. This table has over 450,000 distinct CDR3 sequences, approximately 10% appearing once. The material was PBMCs, obtained before TCRalphabeta/CD19-depleted stem cell transplant. These receptors came from a child aged 2 to 15 with inherited bone marrow failure, due to receive a stem cell transplant.

Ten or more counts support this clonotype. This chain uses TRBV29-1 with TRBJ1-4; D gene unclear. In germline, CDR1 is SQVTM, CDR2 ANQGSEA. This CDR3 is 11 amino acids long. Trimming took off 7 bases at V and 8 bases at J, with 11 bases between the two ends. CDR3: CSGRAGEKLFF. CDR3 DNA sequence: TGCAGCGGTCGAGCTGGGGAAAAACTGTTTTTT.

V is TRBV7-7 and J is TRBJ2-3; 8 nucleotides match TRBD2. CDR1 and CDR2 from the germline V gene are SSHAT and FNYEAQ (reference sequence). The junction had 6 bases not matched to a gene; V was cut back by 1 base and J by 3 bases. The CDR3 is made up of 16 amino acids. The CDR3 spells CASSLDGRARTDTQYF. CDR3 in DNA: TGTGCCAGCAGCTTAGACGGGAGGGCTAGAACAGATACGCAGTATTTT.

This clonotype appeared a few times. The chain links TRBV5-6 to TRBJ2-7; 9 nucleotides match TRBD1. The CDR3 runs 16 residues. Germline CDR1 is SGHDT and CDR2 is YYEEEE. The junction had 13 bases not matched to a gene; V was cut back by 5 bases and J by 4 bases. The CDR3 nucleotides read TGTGCCAGCAGTTGGGGACCGACAGGGGGTATGTACGAGCAGTACTTC. This gives the protein CASSWGPTGGMYEQYF.

The V and J genes are TRBV19 and TRBJ1-2; tentatively, D is TRBD1 (6 bases). Trimming cost V 11 bases and J 4 bases, with 11 bases left between them. CDR1 and CDR2 from the germline V gene are LNHDA and SQIVND (reference sequence). CDR3 length equals 11 residues. The CDR3 DNA follows: TGTGCCTTCAGACAGGTCTATGGCTACACCTTC. As protein: CAFRQVYGYTF.

The table lists this clonotype with a few counts. The chain employs TRBV19 and TRBJ2-6; D ambiguous. The CDR3 is 15 residues long. V shed 9 bases and J shed 0 bases, with 12 bases lying between them. Germline lookup yields CDR1 LNHDA and CDR2 SQIVND (reference sequence). Here the CDR3 DNA reads TGTGCCAGCTTCAGCGATAGCTCTGGGGCCAACGTCCTGACTTTC. Protein product: CASFSDSSGANVLTF.

This clonotype came up many times. V and J are TRBV10-3 and TRBJ2-3, with 10 bases that match TRBD2. Germline V gene data show CDR1 as ENHRY and CDR2 as SYGVKD. The CDR3 has 13 residues. The junction had 5 bases not matched to a gene; V was cut back by 11 bases and J by 3 bases. CDR3 nucleotide sequence: TGTGCCTCCCAGGGACTAGCGACAGATACGCAGTATTTT. Translated, it gives CASQGLATDTQYF.

This clonotype showed up many times. The chain uses TRBV5-5 and TRBJ2-1; D is unclear. Trimming took 4 bases from V and 0 from J, leaving 8 bases between them. Germline CDR1 and CDR2: SGHKS and YYEKEE (reference sequence). The CDR3 is made up of 14 amino acids. CDR3 bases: TGTGCCAGCAGCCGGGCGAGCTCCTACAATGAGCAGTTCTTC. This translates into CASSRASSYNEQFF.

This clonotype appeared a few times. The chain employs TRBV29-1 and TRBJ2-3; 7 bases line up with TRBD1. CDR1 is SQVTM, CDR2 ANQGSEA, per germline. With 5 bases clipped from V and 2 bases from J, the junction kept 4 bases outside the gene matches. This CDR3 has 13 residues. For the CDR3, the DNA is TGCAGCGTTACCGGGACAGTCACAGATACGCAGTATTTT. Its translation is CSVTGTVTDTQYF.

Many counts were recorded for this clonotype. The chain uses TRBV11-2 and TRBJ2-3; 9 bases are shared with TRBD2. Germline V CDR1 and CDR2: SGHAT, FQNNGV. The CDR3 contains 15 residues. Trimming removed 3 bases from V and 4 bases from J; junction bases left unmatched: 5. The CDR3, as DNA: TGTGCCAGCAGCTTCAGACTAGCGGTGGCAGATACGCAGTATTTT. Its translation is CASSFRLAVADTQYF. The full variable domain, in which reference TRBV11-2 and TRBJ2-3 provide the parts outside the CDR3, is EAGVAQSPRYKIIEKRQSVAFWCNPISGHATLYWYQQILGQGPKLLIQFQNNGVVDDSQLPKDRFSAERLKGVDSTLKIQPAKLEDSAVYLCASSFRLAVADTQYFGPGTRLTVL.

This clonotype was detected ten times or more. The J gene is TRBJ2-6, the V gene TRBV28; D is perhaps TRBD1 (5 bases). Germline CDR1 MDHEN, CDR2 SYDVKM. The CDR3 totals 16 residues. Trimming took off 2 bases at V and 0 bases at J, with 8 bases between the two ends. CDR3 loop: CASSLGAISGANVLTF. The CDR3 DNA sequence: TGTGCCAGCAGTTTAGGGGCTATCTCTGGGGCCAACGTCCTGACTTTC. The entire variable domain, with the rest obtained from reference TRBV28 and TRBJ2-6, is as follows: DVKVTQSSRYLVKRTGEKVFLECVQDMDHENMFWYRQDPGLGLRLIYFSYDVKMKEKGDIPEGYSVSREKKERFSLILESASTNQTSMYLCASSLGAISGANVLTFGAGSRLTVL.

The sample holds many counts of this clonotype. The J gene is TRBJ2-2, the V gene TRBV20-1; no firm D call. The germline V gene encodes CDR1 DFQATT and CDR2 SNEGSKA (reference sequence). The V end was cut by 5 bases, the J end by 1 base, with 11 bases between. The CDR3 runs 14 residues. The CDR3, as DNA: TGCAGTGCTGGCCGGATCCAGAACACCGGGGAGCTGTTTTTT. This encodes CSAGRIQNTGELFF.

This clonotype was counted many times. DNA of the CDR3: TGTGCCAGCTCCCAGGGGAATAATTCACCCCTCCACTTT. Its translation is CASSQGNNSPLHF. The rearrangement joins TRBV18 to TRBJ1-6, with TRBD1 as a possible D gene (6 bases). Trimming removed 6 bases at V and 5 bases at J, with 8 bases between. The CDR3 contains 13 residues. The germline gives CDR1 KGHSH, CDR2 LQKENI.

The chain employs TRBV5-1 and TRBJ1-2, with 11 bases identical to TRBD1. Per the germline V gene, CDR1 is SGHRS and CDR2 is YFSETQ. The CDR3 runs 17 residues. The junction had 8 bases not matched to a gene; V was cut back by 2 bases and J by 2 bases. CDR3 bases: TGCGCCAGCAGCTTTAGGGGACAGGGGGAAATCAACTATGGCTACACCTTC. Amino acid sequence: CASSFRGQGEINYGYTF.

This clonotype was seen many times. The gene calls are TRBV2 and TRBJ2-3, with 7 nucleotides matching TRBD1. V shed 7 bases, J shed 2 bases, and the junction held 3 bases outside the gene matches. The CDR3 totals 13 residues. CDR1 is SNHLY, CDR2 FYNNEI, per germline. CDR3 residues: CASKGGATDTQYF. The DNA for the CDR3 is TGTGCCAGCAAAGGGGGCGCCACAGATACGCAGTATTTT. Filled out from reference TRBV2 and TRBJ2-3, the complete variable domain reads EPEVTQTPSHQVTQMGQEVILRCVPISNHLYFYWYRQILGQKVEFLVSFYNNEISEKSEIFDDQFSVERPDGSNFTLKIRSTKLEDSAMYFCASKGGATDTQYFGPGTRLTVL.

Ten or more counts support this clonotype. The chain links TRBV29-1 to TRBJ2-1; D remains ambiguous. Germline assignment: CDR1 SQVTM and CDR2 ANQGSEA. The V gene lost 4 bases and the J gene lost 13 bases, with 14 bases spanning the gap. CDR3 size: 11 residues. This CDR3 is CSVGLPSGQFF. DNA for the CDR3: TGCAGCGTTGGCCTTCCTTCGGGTCAGTTCTTC.

Many counts were recorded for this clonotype. This sequence joins TRBV4-1 and TRBJ2-3; D is undetermined. Germline V gives CDR1 MGHRA, CDR2 YSYEKL. This CDR3 region has 17 residues. Trimming stripped 3 bases from V and 4 bases from J, with 20 bases between. The CDR3 spells CASSHSDPREGADTQYF. CDR3 bases: TGCGCCAGCAGCCATTCTGATCCTAGAGAAGGAGCAGATACGCAGTATTTT.

This clonotype has ten or more counts. The chain recombines TRBV10-3 with TRBJ1-6, with 10 bases identical to TRBD1. This CDR3 contains 15 residues. Germline values: CDR1 ENHRY, CDR2 SYGVKD. Trimming removed 6 bases from V and 5 bases from J; junction bases left unmatched: 4. CDR3: CAIRTGTGDNSPLHF. The CDR3 DNA reads TGTGCCATCAGAACCGGGACAGGGGATAATTCACCCCTCCACTTT.

The chain recombines TRBV2 with TRBJ2-7; TRBD2 matches at 7 bases. Unmatched junction bases numbered 7, after V lost 5 bases and J lost 3 bases. Germline CDR1 and CDR2: SNHLY and FYNNEI. The CDR3 extends over 14 amino acids. The CDR3 coding sequence is TGTGCCAGCAGTTTGGGGGGACTATACTACGAGCAGTACTTC. It is translated as CASSLGGLYYEQYF.

This chain connects TRBV9 to TRBJ2-6; TRBD2 matches 8 bases. Germline V gives CDR1 SGDLS, CDR2 YYNGEE. CDR3 length: 19 residues. V gave up 3 bases and J gave up 1 base; unmatched junction bases: 12. The CDR3 reads CASSADLGTRGSGANVLTF. The DNA for the CDR3 is TGTGCCAGCAGCGCCGACTTGGGGACTAGAGGGTCTGGGGCCAACGTCCTGACTTTC.

The V gene is TRBV7-6, the J gene TRBJ2-2; TRBD1 matches at 8 bases. Unmatched junction bases numbered 2, after V lost 5 bases and J lost 3 bases. Germline lookup yields CDR1 SGHVS and CDR2 FNYEAQ. This CDR3 has 14 residues. The CDR3 DNA is TGTGCCAGCAGCCGGGGACAGGACACCGGGGAGCTGTTTTTT. Its protein is CASSRGQDTGELFF.

This clonotype has ten or more counts. V and J are TRBV7-2 and TRBJ2-7; D gene ambiguous. The CDR3 is made up of 11 amino acids. CDR1 and CDR2 (germline): SGHTA, FQGNSA. Trimming removed 4 bases from V and 6 bases from J, with 7 bases in between. CDR3 sequence (DNA): TGTGCCAGCAGCTCTACCATCGAGCAGTACTTC. Its translation is CASSSTIEQYF.

There are many counts of this clonotype. The V gene is TRBV10-3, the J gene TRBJ2-7; D is perhaps TRBD1 or TRBD2 (5 bases each). There are 15 residues in the CDR3. V was clipped by 4 bases and J by 2 bases, with 15 bases between them. Germline V gene sequence: CDR1 ENHRY, CDR2 SYGVKD. CDR3 region: CAISGILGRTYEQYF. The CDR3 DNA sequence: TGTGCCATCAGTGGGATTTTGGGACGGACCTACGAGCAGTACTTC.

Ten or more counts support this clonotype. The chain couples TRBV20-1 to TRBJ2-3; D unresolved. The CDR3 covers 14 residues. Deletions cut 2 bases from V and 0 bases from J, with 9 bases between. The germline CDR1 and CDR2 sequences are DFQATT and SNEGSKA (reference sequence). The CDR3 region is CSARLGASTDTQYF. The DNA for the CDR3 is TGCAGTGCTAGACTCGGAGCTAGCACAGATACGCAGTATTTT.

This clonotype was observed many times. The genes are TRBV4-2 and TRBJ2-5, with 9 bases fitting TRBD2. The germline gives CDR1 LGHNA, CDR2 YNFKEQ. Unmatched junction bases numbered 11, after V lost 4 bases and J lost 5 bases. This CDR3 is 16 amino acids long. The CDR3 DNA sequence: TGTGCCAGCAGCCGAAAGACTAGCGGAACGATGGAGACCCAGTACTTC. Translated, it gives CASSRKTSGTMETQYF.

This clonotype was counted ten times or more. The V and J genes are TRBV4-3 and TRBJ2-1; TRBD1 is a possible D gene (5 bases). Germline values: CDR1 LGHNA, CDR2 YSLEER. The ends were cut back, 0 bases at V and 2 bases at J, with 11 bases in the middle. This CDR3 region has 16 residues. CDR3 bases: TGCGCCAGCAGCCAAGATAGGCAGGGCGCCTACAATGAGCAGTTCTTC. Translating gives CASSQDRQGAYNEQFF.

This clonotype was observed many times. The J gene is TRBJ2-3, the V gene TRBV9; D ambiguous. CDR3 length equals 12 residues. Germline loops: CDR1 SGDLS, CDR2 YYNGEE. Between the trimmed V and J ends, which lost 3 bases and 8 bases, there was a span of 10 bases. The CDR3 sequence is CASSGTSGTQYF. CDR3 sequence (DNA): TGTGCCAGCAGCGGTACTTCAGGTACGCAGTATTTT.

The sample holds many counts of this clonotype. The J gene is TRBJ2-6, the V gene TRBV7-2; D is unclear. The V and J ends lost 0 bases and 1 base respectively, with 10 bases between them. Germline V CDR1 and CDR2: SGHTA, FQGNSA. The CDR3 runs 17 residues. The CDR3 DNA reads as TGTGCCAGCAGCTTAGCAGGGATAATGTCTGGGGCCAACGTCCTGACTTTC. It is translated as CASSLAGIMSGANVLTF.

This chain uses TRBV19 with TRBJ2-1; D is unclear. The germline V gene encodes CDR1 LNHDA and CDR2 SQIVND (reference sequence). The CDR3 is made up of 18 amino acids. V dropped 0 bases and J dropped 2 bases, with 17 bases sitting between them. Here the CDR3 reads CASSIDTPFADAYNEQFF. In DNA, the CDR3 is TGTGCCAGTAGTATAGATACCCCGTTTGCGGACGCCTACAATGAGCAGTTCTTC.

This clonotype was detected ten times or more. The chain employs TRBV10-1 and TRBJ2-7, with 9 positions matching TRBD2. Germline V gives CDR1 WNHNN, CDR2 SYGVQD (reference sequence). CDR3 length: 14 residues. V trimming: 3 bases; J trimming: 2 bases; junction bases outside the gene matches: 2. In DNA, the CDR3 is TGCGCCAGCAGTGATAGCGGGAGTACCTACGAGCAGTACTTC. Translation gives CASSDSGSTYEQYF.